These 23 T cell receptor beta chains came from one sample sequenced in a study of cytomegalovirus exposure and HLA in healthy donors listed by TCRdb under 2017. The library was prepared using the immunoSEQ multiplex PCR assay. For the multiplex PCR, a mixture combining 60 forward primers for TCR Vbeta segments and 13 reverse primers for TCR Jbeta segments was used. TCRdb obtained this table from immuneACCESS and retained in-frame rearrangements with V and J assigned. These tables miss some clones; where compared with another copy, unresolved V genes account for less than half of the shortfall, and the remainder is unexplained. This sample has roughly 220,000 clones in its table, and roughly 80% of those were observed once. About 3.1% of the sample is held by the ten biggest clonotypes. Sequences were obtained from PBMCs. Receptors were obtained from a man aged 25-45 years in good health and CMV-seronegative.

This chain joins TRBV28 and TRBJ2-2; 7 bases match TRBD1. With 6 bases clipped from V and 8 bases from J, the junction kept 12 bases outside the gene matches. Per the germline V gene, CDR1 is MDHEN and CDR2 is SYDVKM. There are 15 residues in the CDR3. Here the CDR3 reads CASRSRGPGWGELFF. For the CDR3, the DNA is TGTGCCAGCAGATCGAGGGGGCCAGGGTGGGGGGAGCTGTTTTTT.

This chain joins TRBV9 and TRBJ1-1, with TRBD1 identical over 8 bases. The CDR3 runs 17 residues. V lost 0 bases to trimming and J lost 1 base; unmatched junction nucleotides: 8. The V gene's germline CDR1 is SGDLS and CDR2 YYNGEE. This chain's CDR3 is CASSVAPRTGPNTEAFF. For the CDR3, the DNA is TGTGCCAGCAGCGTAGCTCCCAGGACAGGGCCGAACACTGAAGCTTTCTTT.

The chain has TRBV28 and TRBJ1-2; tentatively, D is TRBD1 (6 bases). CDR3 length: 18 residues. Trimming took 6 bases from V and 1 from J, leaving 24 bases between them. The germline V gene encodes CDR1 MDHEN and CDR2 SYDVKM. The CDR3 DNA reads TGTGCCAGCAGCCAAATGGGGGGGCTGGGGGGCCTTAACTATGGCTACACCTTC. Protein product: CASSQMGGLGGLNYGYTF.

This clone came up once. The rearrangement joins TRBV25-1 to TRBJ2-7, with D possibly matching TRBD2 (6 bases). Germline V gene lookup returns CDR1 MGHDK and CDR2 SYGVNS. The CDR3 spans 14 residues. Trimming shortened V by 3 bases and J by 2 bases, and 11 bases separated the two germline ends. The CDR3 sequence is CASSDFGGAYEQYF. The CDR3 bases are TGTGCCAGCAGTGATTTCGGGGGTGCCTACGAGCAGTACTTC.

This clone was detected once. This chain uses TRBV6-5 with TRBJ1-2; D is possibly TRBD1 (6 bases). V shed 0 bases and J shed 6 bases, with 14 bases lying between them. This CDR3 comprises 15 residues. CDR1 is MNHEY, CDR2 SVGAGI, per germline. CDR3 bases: TGTGCCAGCAGTTACTCGACCCAGACAGGCCATGGCTACACCTTC. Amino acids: CASSYSTQTGHGYTF.

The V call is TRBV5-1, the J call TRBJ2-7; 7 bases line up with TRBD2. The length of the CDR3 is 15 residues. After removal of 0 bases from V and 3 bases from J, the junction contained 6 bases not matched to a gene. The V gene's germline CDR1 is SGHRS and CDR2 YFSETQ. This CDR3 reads CASSLASSGFYEQYF. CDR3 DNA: TGCGCCAGCAGCTTGGCTTCTAGCGGATTCTACGAGCAGTACTTC.

For the CDR3, the DNA is TGTGCCAGCAGTACCCAAGGCAGGGCTGTAGTGGGCTACACCTTC. It encodes CASSTQGRAVVGYTF. The chain uses TRBV6-6 and TRBJ1-2, with D maybe TRBD1 (5 bases). The V and J ends lost 5 bases and 8 bases respectively, with 21 bases between them. The CDR3 is 15 residues long. Germline CDR1 MNHNY, CDR2 SVGAGI (reference sequence).

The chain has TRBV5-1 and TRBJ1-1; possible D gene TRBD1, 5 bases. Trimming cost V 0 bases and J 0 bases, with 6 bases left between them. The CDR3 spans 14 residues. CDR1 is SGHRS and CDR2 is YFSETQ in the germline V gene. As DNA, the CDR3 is TGCGCCAGCAGCTTGGAGGGGTTGAACACTGAAGCTTTCTTT. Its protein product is CASSLEGLNTEAFF.

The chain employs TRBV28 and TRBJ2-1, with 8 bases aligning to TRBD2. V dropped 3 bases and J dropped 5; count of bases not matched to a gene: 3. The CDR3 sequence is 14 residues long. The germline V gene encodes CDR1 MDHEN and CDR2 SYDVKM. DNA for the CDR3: TGTGCCAGCAGTTTGGCCGGGGGGGACAATGAGCAGTTCTTC. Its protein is CASSLAGGDNEQFF.

The CDR3, as DNA: TGTGCCAGCAGTTCGGCGGGGAACACTGAAGCTTTCTTT. This codes for CASSSAGNTEAFF. The rearrangement uses TRBV27 and TRBJ1-1, with D unclear. This CDR3 is 13 amino acids long. CDR1 and CDR2 (germline): MNHEY, SMNVEV (reference sequence). Trimming shortened V by 4 bases and J by 1 base, and 7 bases separated the two germline ends.

CDR3 nucleotides: TGTGCCAGCAAACGGGGTCATGAGCAGTTCTTC. Translating gives CASKRGHEQFF. This sequence joins TRBV27 and TRBJ2-1; tentatively, D is TRBD2 (5 bases). Germline V lookup: CDR1 MNHEY, CDR2 SMNVEV (reference sequence). Trimming pared 7 bases from V and 8 bases from J, leaving 9 bases between. The CDR3 consists of 11 residues.

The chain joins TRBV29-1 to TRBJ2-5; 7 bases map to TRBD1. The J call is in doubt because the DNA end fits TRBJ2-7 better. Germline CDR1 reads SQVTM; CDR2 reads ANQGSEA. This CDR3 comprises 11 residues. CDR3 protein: CSGYRGGEQYF. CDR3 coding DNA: TGCAGCGGTTACAGGGGTGGCGAGCAGTACTTC.

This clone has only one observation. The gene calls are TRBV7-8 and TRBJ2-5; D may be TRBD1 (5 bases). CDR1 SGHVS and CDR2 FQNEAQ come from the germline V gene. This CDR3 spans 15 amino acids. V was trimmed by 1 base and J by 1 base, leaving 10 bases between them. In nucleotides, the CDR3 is TGTGCCAGCAGCTTAGTAGGGGTTGGCCAAGAGACCCAGTACTTC. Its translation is CASSLVGVGQETQYF.

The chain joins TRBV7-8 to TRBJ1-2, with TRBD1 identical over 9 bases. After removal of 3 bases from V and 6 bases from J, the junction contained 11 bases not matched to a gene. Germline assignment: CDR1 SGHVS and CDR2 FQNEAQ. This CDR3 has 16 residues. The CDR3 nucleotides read TGTGCCAGCAGCTTCTCAACCGGACAGGGGATCAATGGCTACACCTTC. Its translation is CASSFSTGQGINGYTF.

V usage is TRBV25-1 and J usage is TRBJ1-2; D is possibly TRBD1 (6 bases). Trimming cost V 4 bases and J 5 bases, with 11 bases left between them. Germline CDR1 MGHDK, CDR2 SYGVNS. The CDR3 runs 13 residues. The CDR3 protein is CASSVKQGYGYTF. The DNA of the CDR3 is TGTGCCAGCAGTGTCAAACAGGGATATGGCTACACCTTC.

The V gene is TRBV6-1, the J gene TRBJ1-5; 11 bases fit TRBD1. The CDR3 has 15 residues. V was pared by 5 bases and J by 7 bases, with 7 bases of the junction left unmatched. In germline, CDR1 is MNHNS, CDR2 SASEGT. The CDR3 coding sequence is TGTGCCAGCAGTACGGACAGGGGGCGGGAACAGCCCCAGCATTTT. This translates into CASSTDRGREQPQHF.

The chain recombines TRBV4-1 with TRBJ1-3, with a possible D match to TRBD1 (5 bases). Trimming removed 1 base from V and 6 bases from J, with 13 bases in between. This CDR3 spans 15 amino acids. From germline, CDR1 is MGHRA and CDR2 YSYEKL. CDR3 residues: CASSQGRGLENTIYF. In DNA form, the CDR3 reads TGCGCCAGCAGCCAAGGGAGGGGCCTAGAAAACACCATATATTTT.

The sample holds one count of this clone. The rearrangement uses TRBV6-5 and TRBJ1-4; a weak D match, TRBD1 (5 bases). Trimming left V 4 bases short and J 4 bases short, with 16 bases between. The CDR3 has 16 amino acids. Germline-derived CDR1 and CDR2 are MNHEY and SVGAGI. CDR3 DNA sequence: TGTGCCAGCAGTTTCCCGCCGGGGGGGATTAATGAAAAACTGTTTTTT. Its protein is CASSFPPGGINEKLFF.

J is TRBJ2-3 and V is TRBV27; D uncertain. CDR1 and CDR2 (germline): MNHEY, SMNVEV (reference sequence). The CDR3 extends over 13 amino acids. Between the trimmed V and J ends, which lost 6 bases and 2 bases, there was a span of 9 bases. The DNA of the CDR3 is TGTGCCAGCAGGACATCAGCCACAGATACGCAGTATTTT. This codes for CASRTSATDTQYF.

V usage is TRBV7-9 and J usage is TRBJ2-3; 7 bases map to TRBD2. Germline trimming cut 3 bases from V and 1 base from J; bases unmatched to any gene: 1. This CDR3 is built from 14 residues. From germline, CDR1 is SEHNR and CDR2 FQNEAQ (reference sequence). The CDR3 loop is CASSLSGGTDTQYF. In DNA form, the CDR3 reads TGTGCCAGCAGCTTGAGCGGGGGCACAGATACGCAGTATTTT.

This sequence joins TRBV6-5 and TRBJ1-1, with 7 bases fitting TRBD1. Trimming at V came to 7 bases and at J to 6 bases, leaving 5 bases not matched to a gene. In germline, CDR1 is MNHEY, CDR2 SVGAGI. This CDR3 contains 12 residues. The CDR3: CASIRRGSEAFF. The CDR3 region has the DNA TGTGCCAGCATTCGCAGGGGGTCTGAAGCTTTCTTT.

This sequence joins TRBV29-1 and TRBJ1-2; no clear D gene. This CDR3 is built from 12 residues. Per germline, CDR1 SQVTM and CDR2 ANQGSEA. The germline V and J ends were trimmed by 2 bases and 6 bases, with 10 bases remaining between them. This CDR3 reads CSVESPGDGYTF. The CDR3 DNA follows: TGCAGCGTTGAATCGCCGGGTGATGGCTACACCTTC. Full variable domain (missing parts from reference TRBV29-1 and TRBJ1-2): SAVISQKPSRDICQRGTSLTIQCQVDSQVTMMFWYRQQPGQSLTLIATANQGSEATYESGFVIDKFPISRPNLTFSTLTVSNMSPEDSSIYLCSVESPGDGYTFGSGTRLTVV.

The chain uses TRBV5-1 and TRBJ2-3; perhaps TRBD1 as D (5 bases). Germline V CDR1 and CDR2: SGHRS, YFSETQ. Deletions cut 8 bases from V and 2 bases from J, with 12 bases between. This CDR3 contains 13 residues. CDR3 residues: CASKQGITDTQYF. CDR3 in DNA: TGCGCCAGTAAGCAGGGTATCACAGATACGCAGTATTTT.